A selection of T cell receptor beta chains follows, all from one sample in a study of cytomegalovirus exposure and HLA in healthy donors. Some clones are missing from TCRdb's copy, which holds only in-frame ones; the method was immunoSEQ multiplex PCR. Of more than 200,000 clones detected, roughly four fifths appear once; the ten largest clones hold approximately 1.5%. The specimen sequenced was PBMCs. The receptors here all came from a girl under 18 in good health and CMV-seronegative. The CDR3 runs from the conserved cysteine through the conserved F or W. The D gene is left open where the match is weak. For some rows the clone size is stated as once, few or many, or as a class when expanded; others skip it.

j_gene | d_gene | v_gene | abundance | CDR3nt | CDR3aa
TRBJ2-2 | TRBD1 | TRBV5-4 | NA | TGTGCCAGCAGCTCCGCAACCCAAGGGGACAGGACAACGAACACCGGGGAGCTGTTTTTT | CASSSATQGDRTTNTGELFF
TRBJ2-2 | TRBD2 | TRBV30 | NA | TGTGCCTGGAGGGCCGGGGCGGGGGACACCGGGGAGCTGTTTTTT | CAWRAGAGDTGELFF
TRBJ2-2 | NA | TRBV27 | NA | TGTGCCAGCAGTTTATCGAAAGACTCCACCGGGGAGCTGTTTTTT | CASSLSKDSTGELFF
TRBJ1-1 | TRBD1 | TRBV29-1 | NA | TGCAGCGTTGCCGGGACAGGGGGCGGCACTGAAGCTTTCTTT | CSVAGTGGGTEAFF
TRBJ1-2 | NA | TRBV11-1 | NA | TGTGCCAGCAGCTTAGGTCCGGGGTTCGGTGGCTACACCTTC | CASSLGPGFGGYTF
TRBJ2-3 | TRBD1 | TRBV6-1 | NA | TGTGCCAGCAGACCAGGGACAGTCGGCACAGATACGCAGTATTTT | CASRPGTVGTDTQYF
TRBJ2-6 | NA | TRBV5-6 | few | TGTGCCAGCAGGTGGGGGGTAGGGGCCAACGTCCTGACTTTC | CASRWGVGANVLTF
TRBJ1-4 | NA | TRBV6-5 | NA | TGTGCCAGCTGCCGGACAACACACACTAATGAAAAACTGTTTTTT | CASCRTTHTNEKLFF
TRBJ1-2 | NA | TRBV28 | NA | TGTGCCAGCAGCCTCTATACAGGGATCTATGGCTACACCTTC | CASSLYTGIYGYTF
TRBJ1-4 | NA | TRBV7-6 | once | TGTGCCAGCAGCTTAGACAGAGGAGGGGAAAAACTGTTTTTT | CASSLDRGGEKLFF
TRBJ2-7 | NA | TRBV7-3 | NA | TGTGCCAGCAGCTTAGCGACGGGATACGAGCAGTACTTC | CASSLATGYEQYF
TRBJ1-2 | NA | TRBV5-8 | NA | TGTGCCAGCAGCTTGGGGACTCGACCCATCTATGGCTACACCTTC | CASSLGTRPIYGYTF
TRBJ2-4 | TRBD2 | TRBV19 | NA | TGTGCCAGTAGTTCTAGCGGGAGTGTAGCCAAAAACATTCAGTACTTC | CASSSSGSVAKNIQYF
TRBJ1-2 | NA | TRBV5-1 | NA | TGCGCCAGCAGCTCTTCGGTGCTGACAGGCGCTTTAGTCTACACCTTC | CASSSSVLTGALVYTF
TRBJ1-2 | NA | TRBV13 | NA | TGTGCCAGCAGCTTAGCGGGGAACTATGGCTACACCTTC | CASSLAGNYGYTF
TRBJ2-1 | NA | TRBV27 | NA | TGTGCCAGCAGGGAAGGACTGACTGAGCAGTTCTTC | CASREGLTEQFF
TRBJ2-7 | TRBD2 | TRBV14 | once | TGTGCCAGCAGTCTTCTAGCGGGACGCTCCTACGAGCAGTACTTC | CASSLLAGRSYEQYF
TRBJ1-1 | NA | TRBV19 | few | TGTGCCAGTAGTATAGCCACTATGAACACTGAAGCTTTCTTT | CASSIATMNTEAFF
TRBJ1-4 | TRBD1 | TRBV6-5 | NA | TGTGCCAGCAGGGACAGGGAAGGTGAAAAACTGTTTTTT | CASRDREGEKLFF
TRBJ2-3 | NA | TRBV28 | once | TGTGCCAGCAGTCCTCGAACAGGGTACACAGATACGCAGTATTTT | CASSPRTGYTDTQYF
TRBJ2-2 | NA | TRBV5-8 | few | TGTGCCAGCAGTTTCAGGGACACCGGGGAGCTGTTTTTT | CASSFRDTGELFF
TRBJ2-7 | TRBD2 | TRBV5-6 | NA | TGTGCCAGCAGCCTCCGGCGGGGGGCGGGCTACGAGCAGTACTTC | CASSLRRGAGYEQYF
TRBJ1-2 | TRBD1 | TRBV6-4 | NA | TGTGCCAGCAGTGAGGCAGGGGGGTATGGCTACACCTTC | CASSEAGGYGYTF
TRBJ1-1 | NA | TRBV19 | NA | TGTGCCAGTAGTGCGGGCTATATGAACACTGAAGCTTTCTTT | CASSAGYMNTEAFF
TRBJ2-3 | NA | TRBV20-1 | NA | TGCAGTGCTAGGGCCACAGATACGCAGTATTTT | CSARATDTQYF
TRBJ2-7 | NA | TRBV29-1 | NA | TGCAGCGTTGAAGAGGGCATCCCCTACGAGCAGTACTTC | CSVEEGIPYEQYF
TRBJ2-5 | NA | TRBV4-3 | NA | TGCGCCAGCAGCCTAGGACAGGGAGGGGAGACCCAGTACTTC | CASSLGQGGETQYF
TRBJ1-2 | TRBD1 | TRBV28 | once | TGTGCCAGCAGAGAACTCCCGGGACAGGGCAACTATGGCTACACCTTC | CASRELPGQGNYGYTF
TRBJ2-7 | TRBD2 | TRBV18 | NA | TGTGCCAGCTCACCCTTAGGACTAGCGGGAGGCGAGCAGTACTTC | CASSPLGLAGGEQYF
TRBJ1-5 | TRBD1 | TRBV9 | few | TGTGCCAGCAGCGTAGCTAGAGGACAGGGGGATTATAGCAATCAGCCCCAGCATTTT | CASSVARGQGDYSNQPQHF
TRBJ1-2 | NA | TRBV2 | NA | TGTGCCAGCAGTGACAGGAACGGCTACACCTTC | CASSDRNGYTF
TRBJ1-1 | NA | TRBV6-5 | NA | TGTGCCAGCAGTTACTCGATACAGGCGGTGAACACTGAAGCTTTCTTT | CASSYSIQAVNTEAFF
TRBJ2-5 | NA | TRBV18 | NA | TGTGCCAGCTCACCAAGGAGCAGGGGACAATCCAGGGAGACCCAGTACTTC | CASSPRSRGQSRETQYF
TRBJ1-3 | TRBD1 | TRBV7-8 | NA | TGTGCCAGCAGCTTAGTGCGGACAGGGGGATTATCTGGAAACACCATATATTTT | CASSLVRTGGLSGNTIYF
TRBJ2-1 | TRBD2 | TRBV14 | NA | TGTGCCAGCAGCCAAGCCCTCGGGGCGGGAGTTCCGCAGTTCTTC | CASSQALGAGVPQFF
TRBJ2-7 | NA | TRBV9 | NA | TGTGCCAGCAGCGTAGGCGGGGCCGAGCAGTACTTC | CASSVGGAEQYF
TRBJ2-3 | NA | TRBV4-1 | few | TGCGCCAGCAGCCAAGATAGGGGCGGCACAGATACGCAGTATTTT | CASSQDRGGTDTQYF
TRBJ1-4 | NA | TRBV18 | NA | TGTGCCAGCTCGGGGGGTCTAGATGAAAAACTGTTTTTT | CASSGGLDEKLFF
TRBJ1-2 | TRBD1 | TRBV28 | NA | TGTGCCAGCAAGGGTAAGACAGGGGGCACCGGCTACACCTTC | CASKGKTGGTGYTF
TRBJ1-2 | TRBD1 | TRBV6-1 | once | TGTGCCACTCACAGGGGGGACTATGGCTACACCTTC | CATHRGDYGYTF